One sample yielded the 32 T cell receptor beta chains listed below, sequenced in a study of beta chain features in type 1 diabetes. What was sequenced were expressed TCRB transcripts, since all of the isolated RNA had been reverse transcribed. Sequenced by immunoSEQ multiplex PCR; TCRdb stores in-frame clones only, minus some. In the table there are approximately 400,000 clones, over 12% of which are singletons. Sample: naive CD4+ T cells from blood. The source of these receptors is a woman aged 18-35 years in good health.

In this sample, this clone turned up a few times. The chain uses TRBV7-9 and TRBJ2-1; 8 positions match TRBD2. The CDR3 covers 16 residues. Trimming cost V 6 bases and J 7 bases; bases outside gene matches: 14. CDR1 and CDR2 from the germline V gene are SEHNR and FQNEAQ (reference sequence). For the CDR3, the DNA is TGTGCCAGCAGTTCCCTCCGCGGGGGGCCTTGGAATGAGCAGTTCTTC. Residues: CASSSLRGGPWNEQFF. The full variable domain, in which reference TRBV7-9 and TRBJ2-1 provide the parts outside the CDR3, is DTGVSQNPRHKITKRGQNVTFRCDPISEHNRLYWYRQTLGQGPEFLTYFQNEAQLEKSRLLSDRFSAERPKGSFSTLEIQRTEQGDSAMYLCASSSLRGGPWNEQFFGPGTRLTVL.

For the CDR3, the DNA is TGTGCCAGCTCACCAGCCAGGGGGCGAGTTCATCAGCCCCAGCATTTT. This gives the protein CASSPARGRVHQPQHF. The V call is TRBV18, the J call TRBJ1-5, with TRBD1 identical over 8 bases. Germline CDR1 is KGHSH and CDR2 is LQKENI. This CDR3 contains 16 residues. The J segment lost 5 bases and the V segment lost 2 bases, leaving 8 bases of the junction unmatched.

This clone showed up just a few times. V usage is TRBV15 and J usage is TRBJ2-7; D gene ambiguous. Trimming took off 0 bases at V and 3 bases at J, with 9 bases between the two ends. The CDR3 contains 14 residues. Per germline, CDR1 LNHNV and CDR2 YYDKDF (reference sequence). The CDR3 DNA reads TGTGCCACCAGCAGAGATCAAGTACTCTACGAGCAGTACTTC. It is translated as CATSRDQVLYEQYF.

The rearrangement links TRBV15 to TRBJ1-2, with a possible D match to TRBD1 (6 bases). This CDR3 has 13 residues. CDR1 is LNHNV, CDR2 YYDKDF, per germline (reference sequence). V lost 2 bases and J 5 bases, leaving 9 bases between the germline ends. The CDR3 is CATSRTGIYGYTF. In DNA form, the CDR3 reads TGTGCCACCAGCAGAACAGGGATATATGGCTACACCTTC.

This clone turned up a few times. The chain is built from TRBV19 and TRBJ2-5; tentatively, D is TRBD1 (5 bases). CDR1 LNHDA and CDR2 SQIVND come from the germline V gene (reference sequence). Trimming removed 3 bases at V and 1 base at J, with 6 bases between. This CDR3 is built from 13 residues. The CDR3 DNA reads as TGTGCCAGTAGTATCAGGGTCCAAGAGACCCAGTACTTC. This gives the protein CASSIRVQETQYF.

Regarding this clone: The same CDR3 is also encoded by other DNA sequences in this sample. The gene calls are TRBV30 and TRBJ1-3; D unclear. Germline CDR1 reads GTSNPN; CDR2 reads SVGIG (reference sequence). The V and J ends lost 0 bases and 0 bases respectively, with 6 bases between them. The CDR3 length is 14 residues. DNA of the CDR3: TGTGCCTGGAGTGTACTTAGCTCTGGAAACACCATATATTTT. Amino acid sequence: CAWSVLSSGNTIYF. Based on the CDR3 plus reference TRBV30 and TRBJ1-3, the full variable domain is SQTIHQWPATLVQPVGSPLSLECTVEGTSNPNLYWYRQAAGRGLQLLFYSVGIGQISSEVPQNLSASRPQDRQFILSSKKLLLSDSGFYLCAWSVLSSGNTIYFGEGSWLTVV.

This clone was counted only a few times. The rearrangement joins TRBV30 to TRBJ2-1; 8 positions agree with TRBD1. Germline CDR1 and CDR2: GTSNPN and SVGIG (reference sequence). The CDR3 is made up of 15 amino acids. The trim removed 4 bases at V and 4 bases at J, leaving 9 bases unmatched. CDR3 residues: CAWKADRGRYNEQFF. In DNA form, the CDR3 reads TGTGCCTGGAAAGCCGACAGGGGAAGGTACAATGAGCAGTTCTTC.

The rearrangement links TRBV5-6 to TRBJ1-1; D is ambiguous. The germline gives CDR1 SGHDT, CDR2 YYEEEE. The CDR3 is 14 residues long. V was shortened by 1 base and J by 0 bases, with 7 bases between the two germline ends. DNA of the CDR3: TGTGCCAGCAGCTTGTACAGCTTGAACACTGAAGCTTTCTTT. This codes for CASSLYSLNTEAFF.

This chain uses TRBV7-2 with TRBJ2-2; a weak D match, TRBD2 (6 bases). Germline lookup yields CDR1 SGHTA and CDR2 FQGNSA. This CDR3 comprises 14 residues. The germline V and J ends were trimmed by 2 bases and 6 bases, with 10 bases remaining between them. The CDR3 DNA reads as TGTGCCAGCAGCTTAAGAGGAGGGGCCGGGGAGCTGTTTTTT. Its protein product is CASSLRGGAGELFF. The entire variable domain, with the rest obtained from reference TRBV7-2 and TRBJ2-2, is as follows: GAGVSQSPSNKVTEKGKDVELRCDPISGHTALYWYRQSLGQGLEFLIYFQGNSAPDKSGLPSDRFSAERTGGSVSTLTIQRTQQEDSAVYLCASSLRGGAGELFFGEGSRLTVL.

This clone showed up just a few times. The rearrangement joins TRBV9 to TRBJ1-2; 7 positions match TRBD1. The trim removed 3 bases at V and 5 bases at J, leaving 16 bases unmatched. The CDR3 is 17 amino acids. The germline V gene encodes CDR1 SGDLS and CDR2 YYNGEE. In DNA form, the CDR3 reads TGTGCCAGCAGCGCCAATCGCGGAGGACAGGCTCCGTATGGCTACACCTTC. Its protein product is CASSANRGGQAPYGYTF. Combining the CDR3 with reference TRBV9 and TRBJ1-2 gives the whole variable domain DSGVTQTPKHLITATGQRVTLRCSPRSGDLSVYWYQQSLDQGLQFLIQYYNGEERAKGNILERFSAQQFPDLHSELNLSSLELGDSALYFCASSANRGGQAPYGYTFGSGTRLTVV.

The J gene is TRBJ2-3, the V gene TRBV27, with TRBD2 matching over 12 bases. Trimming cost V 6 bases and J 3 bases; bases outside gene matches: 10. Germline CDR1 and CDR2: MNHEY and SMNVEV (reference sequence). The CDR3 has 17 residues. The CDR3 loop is CASRGEGLAGITDTQYF. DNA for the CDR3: TGTGCCAGCAGAGGAGAAGGACTAGCGGGAATTACAGATACGCAGTATTTT.

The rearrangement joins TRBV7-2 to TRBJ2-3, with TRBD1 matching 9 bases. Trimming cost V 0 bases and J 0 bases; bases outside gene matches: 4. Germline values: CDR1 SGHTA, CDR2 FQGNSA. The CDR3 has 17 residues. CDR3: CASSLAVTGGSTDTQYF. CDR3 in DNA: TGTGCCAGCAGCTTAGCTGTGACAGGGGGAAGCACAGATACGCAGTATTTT.

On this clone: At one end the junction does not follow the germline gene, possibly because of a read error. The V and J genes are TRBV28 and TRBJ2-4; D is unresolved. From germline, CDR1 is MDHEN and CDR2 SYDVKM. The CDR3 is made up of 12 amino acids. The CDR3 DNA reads TGTGCCAGCAGTTCCCCCAGGCTATCGGTGGACTTC. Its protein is CASSSPRLSVDF. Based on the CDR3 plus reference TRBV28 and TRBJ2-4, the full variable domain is DVKVTQSSRYLVKRTGEKVFLECVQDMDHENMFWYRQDPGLGLRLIYFSYDVKMKEKGDIPEGYSVSREKKERFSLILESASTNQTSMYLCASSSPRLSVDFGAGTRLSVL.

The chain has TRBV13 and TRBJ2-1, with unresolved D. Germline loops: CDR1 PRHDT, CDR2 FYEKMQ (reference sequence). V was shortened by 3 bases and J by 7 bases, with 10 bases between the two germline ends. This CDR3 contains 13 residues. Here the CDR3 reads CASSFRYRNEQFF. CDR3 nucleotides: TGTGCCAGCAGCTTCCGGTATCGAAATGAGCAGTTCTTC.

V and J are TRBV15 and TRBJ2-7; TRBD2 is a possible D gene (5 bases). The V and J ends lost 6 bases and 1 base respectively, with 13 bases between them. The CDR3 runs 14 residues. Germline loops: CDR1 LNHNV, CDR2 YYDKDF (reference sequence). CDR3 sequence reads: CATSRRAHSYEQYF. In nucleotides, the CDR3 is TGTGCCACCAGTAGGCGGGCACATTCCTACGAGCAGTACTTC. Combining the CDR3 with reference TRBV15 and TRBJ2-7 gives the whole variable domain DAMVIQNPRYQVTQFGKPVTLSCSQTLNHNVMYWYQQKSSQAPKLLFHYYDKDFNNEADTPDNFQSRRPNTSFCFLDIRSPGLGDTAMYLCATSRRAHSYEQYFGPGTRLTVT.

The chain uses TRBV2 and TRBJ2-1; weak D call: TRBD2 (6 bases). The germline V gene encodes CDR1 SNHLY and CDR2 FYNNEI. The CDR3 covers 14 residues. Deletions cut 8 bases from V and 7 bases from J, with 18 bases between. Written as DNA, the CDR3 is TGTGCCAGCGCCTCGGGACTCCCCGGGAATGAGCAGTTCTTC. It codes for CASASGLPGNEQFF.

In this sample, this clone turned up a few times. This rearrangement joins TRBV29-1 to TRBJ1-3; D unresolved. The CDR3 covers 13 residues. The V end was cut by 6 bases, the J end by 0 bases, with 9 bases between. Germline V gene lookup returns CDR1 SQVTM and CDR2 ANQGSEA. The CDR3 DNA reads TGCAGCGTGACATCCGACTCTGGAAACACCATATATTTT. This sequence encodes CSVTSDSGNTIYF.

CDR3 protein: CASQTTGAEGTEAFF. The CDR3 DNA is TGTGCCTCTCAGACGACAGGGGCTGAGGGCACTGAAGCTTTCTTT. The chain recombines TRBV30 with TRBJ1-1, with TRBD1 identical over 8 bases. The CDR3 is 15 amino acids. J lost 4 bases, V lost 7 bases, and 14 bases had no gene match. Germline CDR1 GTSNPN, CDR2 SVGIG (reference sequence).

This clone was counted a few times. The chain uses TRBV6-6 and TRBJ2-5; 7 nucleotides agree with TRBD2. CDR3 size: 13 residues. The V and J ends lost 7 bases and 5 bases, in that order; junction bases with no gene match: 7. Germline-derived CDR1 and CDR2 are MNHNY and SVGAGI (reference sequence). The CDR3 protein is CASTAGSLETQYF. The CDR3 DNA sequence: TGTGCCAGCACAGCGGGGTCCTTGGAGACCCAGTACTTC.

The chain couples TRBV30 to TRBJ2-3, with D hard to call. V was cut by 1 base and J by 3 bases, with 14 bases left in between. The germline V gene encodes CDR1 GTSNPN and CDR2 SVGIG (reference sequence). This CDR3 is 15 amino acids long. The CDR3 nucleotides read TGTGCCTGGAGTGCCCTAGGAGTGACGACAGATACGCAGTATTTT. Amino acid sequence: CAWSALGVTTDTQYF.

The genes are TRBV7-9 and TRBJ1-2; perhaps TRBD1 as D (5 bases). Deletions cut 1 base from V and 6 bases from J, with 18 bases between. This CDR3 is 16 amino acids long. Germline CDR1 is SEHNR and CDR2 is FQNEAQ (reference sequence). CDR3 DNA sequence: TGTGCCAGCAGCTTAGGGACAACAAAACGGCGCCATGGCTACACCTTC. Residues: CASSLGTTKRRHGYTF.

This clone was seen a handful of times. CDR3 sequence: CASKGVTGANVLTF. The CDR3 DNA reads TGTGCCAGCAAAGGGGTTACTGGGGCCAACGTCCTGACTTTC. The chain carries TRBV2 and TRBJ2-6; possibly TRBD1 for D (5 bases). Germline CDR1 is SNHLY and CDR2 is FYNNEI. The V gene lost 7 bases and the J gene lost 2 bases, with 9 bases spanning the gap. CDR3 size: 14 residues.

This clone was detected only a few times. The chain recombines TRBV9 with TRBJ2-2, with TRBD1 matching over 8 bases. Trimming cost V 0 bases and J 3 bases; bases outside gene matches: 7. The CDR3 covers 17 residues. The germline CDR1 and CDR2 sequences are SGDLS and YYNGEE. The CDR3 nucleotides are TGTGCCAGCAGCGTAGCTATTCAGGGGGCCCACACCGGGGAGCTGTTTTTT. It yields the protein CASSVAIQGAHTGELFF.

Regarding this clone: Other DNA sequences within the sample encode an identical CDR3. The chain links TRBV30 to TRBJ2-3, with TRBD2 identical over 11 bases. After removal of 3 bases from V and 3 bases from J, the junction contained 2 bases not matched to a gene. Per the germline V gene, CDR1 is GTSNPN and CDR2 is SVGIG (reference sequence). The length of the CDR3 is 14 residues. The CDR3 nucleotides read TGTGCCTGGAGCTCTAGCGGGAGGACAGATACGCAGTATTTT. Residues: CAWSSSGRTDTQYF.

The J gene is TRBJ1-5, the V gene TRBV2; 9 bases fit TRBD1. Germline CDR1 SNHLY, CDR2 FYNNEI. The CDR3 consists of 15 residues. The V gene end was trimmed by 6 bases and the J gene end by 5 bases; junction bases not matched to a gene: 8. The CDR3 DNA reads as TGTGCCAGCAGGGGGGGACAGGGACGAGATCAGCCCCAGCATTTT. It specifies CASRGGQGRDQPQHF.

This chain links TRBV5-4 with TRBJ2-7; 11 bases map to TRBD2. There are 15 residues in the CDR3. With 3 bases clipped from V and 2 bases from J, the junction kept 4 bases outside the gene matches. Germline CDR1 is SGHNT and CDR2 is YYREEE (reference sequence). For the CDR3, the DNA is TGTGCCAGCAGCTACAGACTAGCGGGGACCTACGAGCAGTACTTC. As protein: CASSYRLAGTYEQYF.

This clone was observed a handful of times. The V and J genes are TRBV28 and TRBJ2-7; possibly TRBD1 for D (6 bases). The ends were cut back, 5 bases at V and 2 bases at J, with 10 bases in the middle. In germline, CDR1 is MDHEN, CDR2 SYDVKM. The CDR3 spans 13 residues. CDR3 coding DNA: TGTGCCAGCAGTCTCCGGACAGCCTACGAGCAGTACTTC. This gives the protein CASSLRTAYEQYF. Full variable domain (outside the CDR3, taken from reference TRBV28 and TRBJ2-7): DVKVTQSSRYLVKRTGEKVFLECVQDMDHENMFWYRQDPGLGLRLIYFSYDVKMKEKGDIPEGYSVSREKKERFSLILESASTNQTSMYLCASSLRTAYEQYFGPGTRLTVT.

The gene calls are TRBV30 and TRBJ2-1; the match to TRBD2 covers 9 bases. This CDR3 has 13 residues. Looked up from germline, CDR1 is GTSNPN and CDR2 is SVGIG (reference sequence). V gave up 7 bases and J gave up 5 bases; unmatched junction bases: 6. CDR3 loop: CALASGMNNEQFF. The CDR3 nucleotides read TGTGCCTTGGCTAGCGGGATGAACAATGAGCAGTTCTTC.

The CDR3 here is CASKQTGVNTGELFF. The CDR3 DNA is TGTGCCAGCAAACAGACAGGGGTGAACACCGGGGAGCTGTTTTTT. V and J are TRBV28 and TRBJ2-2, with 8 bases aligning to TRBD1. The CDR3 length is 15 residues. Germline CDR1 and CDR2: MDHEN and SYDVKM. The J segment lost 1 base and the V segment lost 7 bases, leaving 5 bases of the junction unmatched. The full variable domain, rest sourced from reference TRBV28 and TRBJ2-2, is DVKVTQSSRYLVKRTGEKVFLECVQDMDHENMFWYRQDPGLGLRLIYFSYDVKMKEKGDIPEGYSVSREKKERFSLILESASTNQTSMYLCASKQTGVNTGELFFGEGSRLTVL.

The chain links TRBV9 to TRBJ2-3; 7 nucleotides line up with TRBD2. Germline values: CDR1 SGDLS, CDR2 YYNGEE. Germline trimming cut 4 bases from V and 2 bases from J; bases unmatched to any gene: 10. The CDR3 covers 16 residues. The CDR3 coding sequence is TGTGCCAGCAGCCCCCTAAGACTAGCCACCACAGATACGCAGTATTTT. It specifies CASSPLRLATTDTQYF.

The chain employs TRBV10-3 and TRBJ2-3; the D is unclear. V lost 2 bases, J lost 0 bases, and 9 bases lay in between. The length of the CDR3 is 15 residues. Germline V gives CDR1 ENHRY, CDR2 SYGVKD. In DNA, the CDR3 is TGTGCCATCAGTGAGAGAAAGACTAGCACAGATACGCAGTATTTT. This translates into CAISERKTSTDTQYF.

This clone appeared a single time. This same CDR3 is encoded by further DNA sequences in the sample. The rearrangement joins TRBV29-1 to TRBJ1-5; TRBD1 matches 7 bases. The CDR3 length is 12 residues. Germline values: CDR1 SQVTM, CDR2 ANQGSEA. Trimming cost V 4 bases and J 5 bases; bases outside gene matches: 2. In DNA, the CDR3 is TGCAGCGTTGGACAGGGATATCAGCCCCAGCATTTT. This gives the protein CSVGQGYQPQHF.